These 2 T cell receptor beta chains were all obtained from the same sample, sequenced in a study of shared clonotypes between healthy human individuals. Here immunoSEQ multiplex PCR was the method, and the copy in TCRdb shows in-frame clones only, minus some. The sample includes more than 550,000 clones, around 70% of them seen just once. Sequencing was performed on memory CD4+ T cells sorted from blood. Specified subset: CD45RA-negative fraction. All receptors come from a woman aged 30 to 39 in good health.

V and J are TRBV6-1 and TRBJ2-3; D tentatively reads TRBD1 or TRBD2 (5 bases each). Germline loops: CDR1 MNHNS, CDR2 SASEGT. The CDR3 totals 14 residues. V was shortened by 3 bases and J by 2 bases, with 9 bases between the two germline ends. Written as DNA, the CDR3 is TGTGCCAGCAGTGACGGGACCTACACAGATACGCAGTATTTT. Protein: CASSDGTYTDTQYF.

CDR3 region: CASSSTGQSEKLFF. CDR3 sequence (DNA): TGTGCCAGCAGTTCCACGGGACAGTCCGAAAAACTGTTTTTT. V gene TRBV28 combines with J gene TRBJ1-4; 7 nucleotides agree with TRBD1. CDR3 length: 14 residues. Germline loops: CDR1 MDHEN, CDR2 SYDVKM. J gave up 8 bases and V 4 bases, and 7 bases lay outside the gene matches. Based on the CDR3 plus reference TRBV28 and TRBJ1-4, the full variable domain is DVKVTQSSRYLVKRTGEKVFLECVQDMDHENMFWYRQDPGLGLRLIYFSYDVKMKEKGDIPEGYSVSREKKERFSLILESASTNQTSMYLCASSSTGQSEKLFFGSGTQLSVL.